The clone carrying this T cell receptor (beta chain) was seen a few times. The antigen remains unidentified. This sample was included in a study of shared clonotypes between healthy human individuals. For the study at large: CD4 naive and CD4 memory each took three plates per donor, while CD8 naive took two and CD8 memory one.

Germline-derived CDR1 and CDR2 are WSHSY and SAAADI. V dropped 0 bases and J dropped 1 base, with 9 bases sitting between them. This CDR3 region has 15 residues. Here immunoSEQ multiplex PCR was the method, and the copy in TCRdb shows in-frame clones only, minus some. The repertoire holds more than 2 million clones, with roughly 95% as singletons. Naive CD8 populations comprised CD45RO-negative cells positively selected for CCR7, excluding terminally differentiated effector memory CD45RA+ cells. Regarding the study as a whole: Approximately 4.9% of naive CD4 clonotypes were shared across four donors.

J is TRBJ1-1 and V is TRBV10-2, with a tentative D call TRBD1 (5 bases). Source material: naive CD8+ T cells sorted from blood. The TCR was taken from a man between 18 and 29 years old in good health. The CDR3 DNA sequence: TGCGCCAGCAGTGAGTCTCAGGGTAAGAACACTGAAGCTTTCTTT. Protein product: CASSESQGKNTEAFF.